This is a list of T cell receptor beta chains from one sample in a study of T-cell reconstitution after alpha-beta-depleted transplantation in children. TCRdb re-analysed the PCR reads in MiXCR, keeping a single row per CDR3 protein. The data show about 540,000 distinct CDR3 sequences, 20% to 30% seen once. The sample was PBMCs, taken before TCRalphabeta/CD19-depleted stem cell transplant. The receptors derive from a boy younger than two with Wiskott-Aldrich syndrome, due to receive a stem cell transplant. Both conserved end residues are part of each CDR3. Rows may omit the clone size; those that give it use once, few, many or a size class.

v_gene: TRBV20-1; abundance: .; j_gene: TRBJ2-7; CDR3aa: CSATGLASYEQYF
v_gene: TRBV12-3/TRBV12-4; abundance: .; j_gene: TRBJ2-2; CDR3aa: CASSLALGVRSGELFF
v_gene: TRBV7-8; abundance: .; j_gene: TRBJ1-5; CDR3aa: CASSLEWLGTGHQPQHF
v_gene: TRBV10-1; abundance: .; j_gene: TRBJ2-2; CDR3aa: CASSESTPGEGLKTGELFF
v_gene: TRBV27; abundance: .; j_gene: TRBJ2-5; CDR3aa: CASSGNRGETQYF
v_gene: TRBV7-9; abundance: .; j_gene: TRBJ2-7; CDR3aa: CASSLVPSGSSYEQYF
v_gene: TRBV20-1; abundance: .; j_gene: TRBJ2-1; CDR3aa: CSASGSGSVNEQFF
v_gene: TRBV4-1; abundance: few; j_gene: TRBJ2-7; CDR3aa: CASSHEPGLAGVPNSYEQYF
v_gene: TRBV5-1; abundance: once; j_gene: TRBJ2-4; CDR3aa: CASSLGLWSINVVAKNIQYF
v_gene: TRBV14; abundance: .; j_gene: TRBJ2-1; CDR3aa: CASSQDPTSGRIASEQFF
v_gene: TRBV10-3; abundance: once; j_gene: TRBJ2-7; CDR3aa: CATQGRAYEQYF
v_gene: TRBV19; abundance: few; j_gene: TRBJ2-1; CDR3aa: CASSSGLATVNEQFF
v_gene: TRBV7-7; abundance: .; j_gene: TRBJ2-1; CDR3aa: CASSPSFVNEQFF
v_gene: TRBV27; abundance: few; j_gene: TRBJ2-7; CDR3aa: CASSPLGGTYEQYF
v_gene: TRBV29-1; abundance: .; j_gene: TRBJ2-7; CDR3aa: CSVVVAGVFEQYF
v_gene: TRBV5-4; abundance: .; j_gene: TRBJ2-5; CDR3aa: CASSPQGAGGGSQYF
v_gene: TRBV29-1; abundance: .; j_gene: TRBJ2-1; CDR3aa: CSAGTGGSLSYNEQFF
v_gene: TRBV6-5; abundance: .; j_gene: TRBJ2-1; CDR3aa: CASSYSTSSYNEQFF
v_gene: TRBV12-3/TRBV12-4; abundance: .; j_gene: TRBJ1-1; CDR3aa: CASSWGTGGTEAFF
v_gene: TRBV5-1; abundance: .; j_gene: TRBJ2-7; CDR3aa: CASSLVVAGDHEQYF
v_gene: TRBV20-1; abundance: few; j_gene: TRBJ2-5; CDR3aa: CSASQEGETQYF
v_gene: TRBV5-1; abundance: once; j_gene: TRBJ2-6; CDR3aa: CASSLRQAGANVLTF
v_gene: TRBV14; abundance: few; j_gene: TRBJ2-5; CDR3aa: CASRRGGNQETQYF
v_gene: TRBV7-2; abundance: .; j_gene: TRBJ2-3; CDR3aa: CASSLDSPQYF
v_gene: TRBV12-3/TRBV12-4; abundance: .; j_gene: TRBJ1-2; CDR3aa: CASRKHRGSASNYGYTF
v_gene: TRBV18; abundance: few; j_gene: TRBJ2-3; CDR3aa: CASSPIPIPDTQYF
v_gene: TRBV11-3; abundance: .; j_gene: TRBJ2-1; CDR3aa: CASRASGYNEQFF
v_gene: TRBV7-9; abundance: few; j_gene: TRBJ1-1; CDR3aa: CASSLVGERVEAFF
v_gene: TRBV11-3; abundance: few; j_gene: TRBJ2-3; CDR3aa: CASSLDPSTDTQYF
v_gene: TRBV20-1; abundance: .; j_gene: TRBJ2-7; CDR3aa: CSAGGASGRGSYEQYF
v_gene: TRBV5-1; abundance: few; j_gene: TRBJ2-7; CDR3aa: CASSTIASGYEQYF
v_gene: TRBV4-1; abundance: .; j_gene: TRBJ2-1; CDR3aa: CASSLFTSSSYNEQFF
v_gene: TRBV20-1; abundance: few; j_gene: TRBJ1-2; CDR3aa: CSARDRDRGLLGGYTF
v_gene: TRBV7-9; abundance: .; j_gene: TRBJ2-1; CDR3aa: CASSRPPPNEQFF
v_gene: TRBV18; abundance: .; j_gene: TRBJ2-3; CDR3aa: CASSPPGAQMADTQYF
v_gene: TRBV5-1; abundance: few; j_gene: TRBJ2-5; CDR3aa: CASSHRPGQGGEATQYF
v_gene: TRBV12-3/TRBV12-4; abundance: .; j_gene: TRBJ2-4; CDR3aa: CASSLVQGLAKNIQYF
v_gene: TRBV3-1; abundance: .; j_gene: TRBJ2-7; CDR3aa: CASSAGLRHEQYF
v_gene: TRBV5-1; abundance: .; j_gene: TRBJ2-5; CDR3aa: CASSLRGPLMETQYF
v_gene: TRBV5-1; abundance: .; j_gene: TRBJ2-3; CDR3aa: CASSLNGLGLMTDTQYF
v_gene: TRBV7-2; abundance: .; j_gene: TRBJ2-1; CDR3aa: CASTLGGQFYNEQFF
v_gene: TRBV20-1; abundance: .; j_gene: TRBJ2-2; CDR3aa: CSATDPSTGELFF
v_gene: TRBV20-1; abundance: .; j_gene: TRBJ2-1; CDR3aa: CSARLAGGRYNEQFF
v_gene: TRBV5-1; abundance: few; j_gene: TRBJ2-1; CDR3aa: CASSLVTSGRVDEQFF
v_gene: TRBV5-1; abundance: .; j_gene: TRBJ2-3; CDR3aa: CASSLIGGSDTQYF
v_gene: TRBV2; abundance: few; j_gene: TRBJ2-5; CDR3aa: CASSGDLQETQYF
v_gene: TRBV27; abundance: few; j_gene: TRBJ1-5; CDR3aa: CASSLWAGSQPQHF
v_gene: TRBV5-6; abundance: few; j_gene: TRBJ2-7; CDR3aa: CASSSLAGQYEQYF
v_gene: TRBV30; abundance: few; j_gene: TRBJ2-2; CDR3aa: CAWSRRGNTGELFF